This T cell receptor (beta chain) stems from a study of T cells in Graves' hyperthyroidism and ophthalmopathy. V dropped 0 bases and J dropped 5 bases, with 13 bases sitting between them. Germline V lookup: CDR1 LNHNV, CDR2 YYDKDF (reference sequence). This CDR3 region has 15 residues. This clonotype appeared many times. There were TCR beta CDR3 regions amplified from RNA transcripts. The HTBI primer set drove a first-round RT-PCR of the TCR CDR3. One entry per CDR3 protein results from TCRdb running MiXCR on the multiplex PCR reads. Counted here are hundreds of thousands of distinct CDR3 sequences, approximately 14% occurring once; the ten biggest clones make up less than 6%.

The chain is built from TRBV15 and TRBJ1-1; TRBD1 might be the D (5 bases). Sequencing was performed on blood. The origin of this receptor is a woman in her 30s with Graves' hyperthyroidism that later progressed to Graves' ophthalmopathy. The CDR3 DNA follows: TGTGCCACCAGCAGAGATATCAGGAGGGGTACTGAAGCTTTCTTT. Translated: CATSRDIRRGTEAFF.